The 26 T cell receptor beta chains below come from one sample, sequenced in a study of response to subunit inactivated influenza vaccine. TCRdb processed the RT-PCR reads anew with MiXCR; each CDR3 protein has one entry. Of roughly 650,000 distinct CDR3 sequences listed, around 13% are singletons. This material consisted of PBMCs from blood, taken 14 to 15 days before vaccination. These receptors originate from a man over 45 who received an inactivated influenza vaccine.

This clonotype turned up a few times. The CDR3 here is CASSYGGLAGEDTQYF. The CDR3 DNA sequence: TGTGCCAGCAGCTACGGAGGACTAGCGGGGGAGGATACGCAGTATTTT. The chain joins TRBV7-9 to TRBJ2-3, with TRBD2 matching over 13 bases. Trimming at V came to 4 bases and at J to 6 bases, leaving 7 bases not matched to a gene. This CDR3 contains 16 residues. CDR1 is SEHNR and CDR2 is FQNEAQ in the germline V gene (reference sequence).

This clonotype was observed many times. This chain connects TRBV5-1 to TRBJ2-2; D is perhaps TRBD1 (7 bases). Trimming took 4 bases from V and 6 from J, leaving 19 bases between them. Germline CDR1 is SGHRS and CDR2 is YFSETQ. The length of the CDR3 is 16 residues. Written as DNA, the CDR3 is TGCGCCAGCAGCCTTCAAACCAGGGGGGTATCCGGGGAGCTGTTTTTT. This gives the protein CASSLQTRGVSGELFF. Drawing the rest from reference TRBV5-1 and TRBJ2-2, the complete variable domain is KAGVTQTPRYLIKTRGQQVTLSCSPISGHRSVSWYQQTPGQGLQFLFEYFSETQRNKGNFPGRFSGRQFSNSRSEMNVSTLELGDSALYLCASSLQTRGVSGELFFGEGSRLTVL.

Ten or more counts support this clonotype. This sequence joins TRBV20-1 and TRBJ2-1; 7 bases map to TRBD1. The CDR3 length is 13 residues. CDR1 and CDR2 (germline): DFQATT, SNEGSKA (reference sequence). The chain's CDR3 is CSTGTVTYNEQFF. In DNA form, the CDR3 reads TGCAGCACCGGGACAGTGACTTACAATGAGCAGTTCTTC.

This rearrangement joins TRBV11-1 to TRBJ2-1; perhaps D is TRBD1 or TRBD2 (6 bases each). This CDR3 contains 16 residues. Germline values: CDR1 SGHAT, CDR2 FQDESV (reference sequence). The ends were cut back, 4 bases at V and 6 bases at J, with 19 bases in the middle. CDR3 bases: TGTGCCAGCAGCTCCCATTTTGAGGGGGGTGGCAATGAGCAGTTCTTC. This codes for CASSSHFEGGGNEQFF. Supplemented by reference TRBV11-1 and TRBJ2-1, the full variable domain reads EAEVAQSPRYKITEKSQAVAFWCDPISGHATLYWYRQILGQGPELLVQFQDESVVDDSQLPKDRFSAERLKGVDSTLKIQPAELGDSAMYLCASSSHFEGGGNEQFFGPGTRLTVL.

The rearrangement uses TRBV9 and TRBJ2-7; TRBD1 agrees at 9 bases. CDR1 is SGDLS, CDR2 YYNGEE, per germline. The CDR3 covers 15 residues. Trimming took 2 bases from V and 8 from J; bases not matched to a gene: 11. CDR3 region: CASSVHPGQGDKQYF. For the CDR3, the DNA is TGTGCCAGCAGCGTCCACCCGGGACAGGGAGACAAGCAGTACTTC.

The chain recombines TRBV29-1 with TRBJ2-5; 15 bases align to TRBD2. The germline CDR1 and CDR2 sequences are SQVTM and ANQGSEA. With 4 bases clipped from V and 1 base from J, the junction kept 4 bases outside the gene matches. This CDR3 spans 16 amino acids. The chain's CDR3 is CSVGTSGGAIQETQYF. The CDR3 DNA reads as TGCAGCGTTGGGACTAGCGGGGGGGCAATCCAAGAGACCCAGTACTTC.

This clonotype occurred a few times. The chain carries TRBV28 and TRBJ2-7; perhaps TRBD2 as D (6 bases). This CDR3 is built from 14 residues. The V and J ends lost 10 bases and 2 bases respectively, with 18 bases between them. Looked up from germline, CDR1 is MDHEN and CDR2 is SYDVKM. CDR3 in amino acids: CANRLERAPYEQYF. The CDR3 bases are TGTGCCAACAGACTAGAGAGGGCCCCCTACGAGCAGTACTTC.

This clonotype has a single count. The V call is TRBV4-2, the J call TRBJ2-1; 10 bases map to TRBD2. This CDR3 comprises 15 residues. Unmatched junction bases numbered 8, after V lost 9 bases and J lost 3 bases. Germline V lookup: CDR1 LGHNA, CDR2 YNFKEQ. For the CDR3, the DNA is TGTGCCAGTCAGAAAGCGGGGGGGTTCTACAATGAGCAGTTCTTC. Its protein product is CASQKAGGFYNEQFF.

This chain uses TRBV12-3 or TRBV12-4 with TRBJ1-3; maybe TRBD1 (5 bases). V lost 3 bases, J lost 7 bases, and 7 bases lay in between. This CDR3 is built from 12 residues. CDR3 nucleotides: TGTGCCAGCAGTTTGACAGATAACACCATATATTTT. Its translation: CASSLTDNTIYF.

This clonotype came up many times. V gene TRBV27 combines with J gene TRBJ1-1, with D perhaps TRBD1 (6 bases). CDR1 MNHEY and CDR2 SMNVEV come from the germline V gene (reference sequence). The CDR3 consists of 12 residues. The V and J ends lost 6 bases and 4 bases respectively, with 9 bases between them. CDR3 nucleotides: TGTGCCAGCAGCTCAGGGGCCACTGAAGCTTTCTTT. Its protein is CASSSGATEAFF.

V usage is TRBV5-6 and J usage is TRBJ1-1; 12 bases fit TRBD1. V shed 4 bases and J 6 bases; nucleotides not matched to a gene: 4. There are 14 residues in the CDR3. Germline CDR1 is SGHDT and CDR2 is YYEEEE. CDR3 sequence: CASSQGQGASEAFF. CDR3 nucleotide sequence: TGTGCCAGCAGCCAGGGACAGGGGGCGTCTGAAGCTTTCTTT.

The chain uses TRBV20-1 and TRBJ2-1; TRBD1 or TRBD2 may be the D gene (6 bases each). The CDR3 length is 15 residues. CDR1 and CDR2 from the germline V gene are DFQATT and SNEGSKA (reference sequence). Trimming took off 4 bases at V and 4 bases at J, with 17 bases between the two ends. The CDR3 DNA sequence: TGCAGTGCTATCCCCCCCGGGGGCGAATACAATGAGCAGTTCTTC. The encoded protein is CSAIPPGGEYNEQFF.

This rearrangement joins TRBV5-1 to TRBJ2-1; possible D gene TRBD1, 6 bases. The CDR3 has 16 residues. The V gene lost 4 bases and the J gene lost 4 bases, with 18 bases spanning the gap. From germline, CDR1 is SGHRS and CDR2 YFSETQ. CDR3 protein: CASSPASGTYYNEQFF. The CDR3 bases are TGCGCCAGCAGCCCGGCCTCCGGGACATATTACAATGAGCAGTTCTTC.

This clonotype was detected ten times or more. The chain is built from TRBV9 and TRBJ2-3; no clear D gene. Germline V gene data show CDR1 as SGDLS and CDR2 as YYNGEE. CDR3 length equals 12 residues. V was clipped by 0 bases and J by 3 bases, with 2 bases between them. CDR3 loop: CASSVGTDTQYF. CDR3 sequence (DNA): TGTGCCAGCAGCGTAGGAACAGATACGCAGTATTTT. The full variable domain, its missing parts supplied by reference TRBV9 and TRBJ2-3, is DSGVTQTPKHLITATGQRVTLRCSPRSGDLSVYWYQQSLDQGLQFLIQYYNGEERAKGNILERFSAQQFPDLHSELNLSSLELGDSALYFCASSVGTDTQYFGPGTRLTVL.

This clonotype was picked up many times. This sequence joins TRBV12-3 or TRBV12-4 and TRBJ2-3, with 7 bases lining up with TRBD1. This CDR3 contains 16 residues. Trimming removed 3 bases from V and 3 bases from J; junction bases left unmatched: 9. CDR3 amino acids: CASSFRGGPRTDTQYF. DNA of the CDR3: TGTGCCAGCAGTTTCAGAGGGGGCCCTAGGACAGATACGCAGTATTTT.

This clonotype was seen a few times. The chain is built from TRBV30 and TRBJ2-7; D is uncertain. V was clipped by 0 bases and J by 1 base, with 10 bases between them. Germline V CDR1 and CDR2: GTSNPN, SVGIG (reference sequence). CDR3 size: 14 residues. CDR3 nucleotides: TGTGCCTGGAGTGTATTTGGACCGTCCTACGAGCAGTACTTC. It yields the protein CAWSVFGPSYEQYF.

This clonotype was counted between two and nine times. The chain is built from TRBV4-2 and TRBJ1-4; tentative D call: TRBD1 (6 bases). Germline loops: CDR1 LGHNA, CDR2 YNFKEQ. Deletions cut 1 base from V and 7 bases from J, with 13 bases between. The length of the CDR3 is 15 residues. CDR3 amino acids: CASSQGQQGGEKLFF. CDR3 sequence (DNA): TGTGCCAGCAGCCAAGGACAACAGGGAGGTGAAAAACTGTTTTTT.

This chain connects TRBV7-9 to TRBJ2-3, with TRBD2 identical over 13 bases. Germline V gene sequence: CDR1 SEHNR, CDR2 FQNEAQ (reference sequence). Germline trimming cut 4 bases from V and 4 bases from J; bases unmatched to any gene: 5. The CDR3 sequence is 16 residues long. The CDR3 DNA follows: TGTGCCAGCAGCTCCTGGACTAGCGGGAGTGCAGATACGCAGTATTTT. Translated: CASSSWTSGSADTQYF.

The chain uses TRBV4-2 and TRBJ2-5, with TRBD1 as a possible D gene (6 bases). CDR1 is LGHNA, CDR2 YNFKEQ, per germline. V was trimmed by 0 bases and J by 2 bases, leaving 22 bases between them. The CDR3 is 19 residues long. The CDR3: CASSQDTGSFTGEQETQYF. The DNA of the CDR3 is TGTGCCAGCAGCCAAGATACAGGGTCATTCACCGGGGAGCAAGAGACCCAGTACTTC.

In this sample, this clonotype turned up many times. The J gene is TRBJ2-7, the V gene TRBV5-5; D unclear. This CDR3 is built from 11 residues. Germline V gene lookup returns CDR1 SGHKS and CDR2 YYEKEE (reference sequence). V gave up 2 bases and J gave up 7 bases, with 7 bases separating them. The CDR3: CASSFISEQYF. The CDR3 nucleotides are TGTGCCAGCAGCTTTATTAGTGAGCAGTACTTC.

In regard to this clonotype: One end of the junction varies from germline; a read error may be responsible. The chain joins TRBV27 to TRBJ2-5; 8 positions match TRBD2. This CDR3 spans 17 amino acids. CDR1 is MNHEY and CDR2 is SMNVEV in the germline V gene (reference sequence). The CDR3 sequence is CASCFLLAVGIQETQYF. CDR3 nucleotide sequence: TGTGCCAGCTGTTTTTTACTAGCGGTAGGCATACAAGAGACCCAGTACTTC.

This clonotype was seen more than once but under ten times. The chain employs TRBV7-9 and TRBJ2-1, with 8 bases matching TRBD2. The CDR3 has 15 amino acids. V gave up 5 bases and J gave up 2 bases; unmatched junction bases: 5. Germline V lookup: CDR1 SEHNR, CDR2 FQNEAQ (reference sequence). The CDR3 nucleotides are TGTGCCAGCAGCCACACTAGCGGAGCCTACAATGAGCAGTTCTTC. Its translation is CASSHTSGAYNEQFF.

The table lists this clonotype with many counts. The V and J genes are TRBV4-3 and TRBJ2-1; no clear D. Germline assignment: CDR1 LGHNA and CDR2 YSLEER. There are 15 residues in the CDR3. Between the trimmed V and J ends, which lost 0 bases and 3 bases, there was a span of 9 bases. DNA of the CDR3: TGCGCCAGCAGCCAAGAAACGGCCTACTACAATGAGCAGTTCTTC. Protein product: CASSQETAYYNEQFF.

The rearrangement links TRBV7-2 to TRBJ2-5, with a tentative D call TRBD1 (6 bases). Trimming took 5 bases from V and 2 from J, leaving 12 bases between them. Germline V CDR1 and CDR2: SGHTA, FQGNSA. This CDR3 has 14 amino acids. The CDR3 protein is CASSATGTQETQYF. The CDR3 region has the DNA TGTGCCAGCAGCGCAACAGGGACACAAGAGACCCAGTACTTC.

This clonotype was seen repeatedly, ten times or more. V is TRBV4-3 and J is TRBJ2-3; D unclear. This CDR3 is built from 14 residues. Germline V lookup: CDR1 LGHNA, CDR2 YSLEER. V lost 0 bases and J 3 bases, leaving 7 bases between the germline ends. This chain's CDR3 is CASSQDLNTDTQYF. CDR3 bases: TGCGCCAGCAGCCAAGATCTGAATACAGATACGCAGTATTTT.

This clonotype was seen more than once but under ten times. The chain uses TRBV20-1 and TRBJ2-5, with TRBD2 as a possible D gene (6 bases). Germline V gives CDR1 DFQATT, CDR2 SNEGSKA (reference sequence). CDR3 length equals 14 residues. V lost 3 bases to trimming and J lost 2 bases, with 13 bases between them. The CDR3 nucleotides read TGCAGTGCTAGGTGGGGAGGCCGTCAAGAGACCCAGTACTTC. Encoded protein: CSARWGGRQETQYF.